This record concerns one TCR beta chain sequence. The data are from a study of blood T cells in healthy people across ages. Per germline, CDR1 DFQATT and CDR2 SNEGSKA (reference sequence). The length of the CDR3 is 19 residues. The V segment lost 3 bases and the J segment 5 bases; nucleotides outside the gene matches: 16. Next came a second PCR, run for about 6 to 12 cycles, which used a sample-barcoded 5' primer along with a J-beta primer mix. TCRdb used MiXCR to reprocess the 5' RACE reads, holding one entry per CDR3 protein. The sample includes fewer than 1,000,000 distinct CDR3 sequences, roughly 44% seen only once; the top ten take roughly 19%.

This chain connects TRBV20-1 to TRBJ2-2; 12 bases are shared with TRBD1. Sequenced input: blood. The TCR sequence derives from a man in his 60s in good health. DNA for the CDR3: TGCAGTGCTAGGGGCACCGGGACAGGGGGCGACGGATTAACCGGGGAGCTGTTTTTT. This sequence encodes CSARGTGTGGDGLTGELFF.